Sequencing of this T cell receptor (beta chain) was carried out in a study of blood T cells in healthy people across ages. Whole-study results and caveats: Getting older went along with TCR beta diversity per million T cells dropping roughly linearly.

Alongside a J-beta primer mix, a sample-barcoded 5' primer served in a second PCR lasting roughly 6 to 12 cycles. Every molecule of cDNA carried a tag from a template-switch adaptor with 12 random nucleotides. Using its own MiXCR run on the 5' RACE reads, TCRdb lists one record per CDR3 protein. The data contain approximately 690,000 distinct CDR3 sequences, 40% to 45% of them singletons. With regard to this clonotype: Its antigen remains unidentified.

CDR3 length: 13 residues. Germline loops: CDR1 SGHTA, CDR2 FQGNSA. Sequencing was performed on blood. The receptor comes from an elderly man in good health. The chain couples TRBV7-2 to TRBJ2-4; D possibly corresponds to TRBD1 (5 bases). The DNA end is more similar to TRBJ2-7, so the J call may be wrong. CDR3 sequence (DNA): TGTGCCAGCAGCCAGGACACCCTCTACGAGCAGTACTTC. The encoded protein is CASSQDTLYEQYF.